This T cell receptor (beta chain) stems from a study of T cells in Graves' hyperthyroidism and ophthalmopathy. Germline CDR1 reads SNHLY; CDR2 reads FYNNEI. The CDR3 spans 14 residues. With 5 bases removed from V and 6 bases from J, the gap between germline ends came to 14 bases. It was RNA transcripts that yielded the amplified TCR beta CDR3 regions. In the first-round RT-PCR of the TCR CDR3, the HTBI primer set was used. TCRdb redid the calling of the multiplex PCR reads with MiXCR, one entry per CDR3 protein. The sample has about 620,000 distinct CDR3 sequences; 15% to 20% are singletons. The sequenced material came from blood. The sequence was obtained from a woman aged 25 to 39 with Graves' hyperthyroidism. V and J are TRBV2 and TRBJ1-5; the D gene is possibly TRBD1 (5 bases). Written as DNA, the CDR3 is TGTGCCAGCAGTAATCCCCCAGGGAGTCAGCCCCAGCATTTT. It translates to CASSNPPGSQPQHF.